This T cell receptor (beta chain) was sequenced in a study of a mutant IDH1 vaccine in newly diagnosed glioma. Time point here: baseline, week 1 (first vaccination visit). Treatment here: pre-vaccination baseline after standard-of-care therapy. Donor diagnoses consisted of new WHO grade 3 or 4 IDH1-mutant, ATRX-lost astrocytomas. The V end lost 4 bases, the J end lost 3 bases, and 10 bases lay between the germline ends. There are 13 residues in the CDR3. Germline loops: CDR1 SGHNT, CDR2 YYREEE (reference sequence). Method: immunoSEQ multiplex PCR; TCRdb's copy keeps in-frame clones and lacks some. The repertoire includes tens of thousands of clones, around 85% of them detected once, and approximately 2.6% sits in the top ten.

V gene TRBV5-4 combines with J gene TRBJ1-2; D possibly corresponds to TRBD1 (6 bases). The sample was PBMCs, taken from a glioma patient treated with radiotherapy, temozolomide or both. The clonotype originates from a young man with glioma. The CDR3 here is CASSGWTDYGYTF. In DNA form, the CDR3 reads TGTGCCAGCAGCGGCTGGACAGACTATGGCTACACCTTC.